Presented here are 17 T cell receptor beta chains from one specimen sequenced in a study of neurological immune-mediated disorders. The time point here: longitudinal time-point 2. TCRdb passed the 5' RACE reads through MiXCR, listing each CDR3 protein once. The sample has fewer than 40,000 distinct CDR3 sequences; about an eighth are singletons. Sequences were obtained from PBMCs. Receptors originate from a woman aged 40 to 50 in good health.

This clonotype was detected ten times or more. V gene TRBV12-3 or TRBV12-4 combines with J gene TRBJ2-5; TRBD2 is a possible D gene (7 bases). The length of the CDR3 is 13 residues. V lost 5 bases to trimming and J lost 2 bases, with 9 bases between them. The CDR3 DNA reads TGTGCCAGCAGTGGGAGGGGGCAAGAGACCCAGTACTTC. Amino acids: CASSGRGQETQYF.

This clonotype has a count of ten or more. V gene TRBV7-3 combines with J gene TRBJ1-1; no definite D call. Trimming took off 1 base at V and 1 base at J, with 10 bases between the two ends. Germline values: CDR1 SGHTA, CDR2 FQGTGA. This CDR3 is 15 amino acids long. The CDR3 is CASSLMAIENTEAFF. Here the CDR3 DNA reads TGTGCCAGCAGCTTAATGGCGATAGAGAACACTGAAGCTTTCTTT.

This clonotype was recorded at least ten times. V gene TRBV5-1 combines with J gene TRBJ2-5; no clear D. Germline CDR1 reads SGHRS; CDR2 reads YFSETQ. The CDR3 runs 12 residues. The V end lost 0 bases, the J end lost 2 bases, and 2 bases lay between the germline ends. The CDR3 region is CASSLGQETQYF. CDR3 coding DNA: TGCGCCAGCAGCTTGGGACAAGAGACCCAGTACTTC. The complete variable domain, with remaining parts taken from reference TRBV5-1 and TRBJ2-5, reads KAGVTQTPRYLIKTRGQQVTLSCSPISGHRSVSWYQQTPGQGLQFLFEYFSETQRNKGNFPGRFSGRQFSNSRSEMNVSTLELGDSALYLCASSLGQETQYFGPGTRLLVL.

This clonotype was detected ten times or more. V usage is TRBV10-3 and J usage is TRBJ2-5; D unresolved. The CDR3 loop spans 13 amino acids. The germline V and J ends were trimmed by 4 bases and 4 bases, with 10 bases remaining between them. From germline, CDR1 is ENHRY and CDR2 SYGVKD. CDR3 protein: CAISVGIGETQYF. In DNA form, the CDR3 reads TGTGCCATCAGTGTGGGAATCGGAGAGACCCAGTACTTC.

Turning to this clonotype: Since the CDR3 does not end with the conserved phenylalanine or tryptophan, this likely comes from a read error. The chain combines TRBV7-2 with TRBJ1-2; 7 positions match TRBD1. The germline CDR1 and CDR2 sequences are SGHTA and FQGNSA. V dropped 5 bases and J dropped 7; count of bases not matched to a gene: 10. This CDR3 is 14 amino acids long. As DNA, the CDR3 is TGTGCCAGCAGCGATTATGACAGGGTAGCTGGCTACACCCTC. Protein: CASSDYDRVAGYTL.

The chain links TRBV20-1 to TRBJ2-5, with D possibly being TRBD1 or TRBD2 (5 bases each). The germline CDR1 and CDR2 sequences are DFQATT and SNEGSKA (reference sequence). The CDR3 totals 14 residues. V was cut by 2 bases and J by 3 bases, with 13 bases left in between. The CDR3 here is CSARRARGEETQYF. CDR3 nucleotide sequence: TGCAGTGCTAGACGGGCTAGAGGGGAAGAGACCCAGTACTTC.

This clonotype was detected many times. This chain uses TRBV5-1 with TRBJ1-4; D gene ambiguous. The CDR3 covers 15 residues. V was trimmed by 0 bases and J by 2 bases, leaving 8 bases between them. Germline loops: CDR1 SGHRS, CDR2 YFSETQ. Written as DNA, the CDR3 is TGCGCCAGCAGCTTGGAACAGACCACTAATGAAAAACTGTTTTTT. Its translation: CASSLEQTTNEKLFF.

Ten or more counts support this clonotype. The chain joins TRBV6-6 to TRBJ1-1; weak D call: TRBD1 (5 bases). The V gene lost 0 bases and the J gene lost 1 base, with 15 bases spanning the gap. Germline-derived CDR1 and CDR2 are MNHNY and SVGAGI (reference sequence). The CDR3 extends over 17 amino acids. CDR3 nucleotide sequence: TGTGCCAGCAGTTACTCGAGATTTAGGGGTACGAACACTGAAGCTTTCTTT. It yields the protein CASSYSRFRGTNTEAFF.

This clonotype was observed many times. The chain employs TRBV12-3 or TRBV12-4 and TRBJ2-1; D is undetermined. The CDR3 spans 13 residues. The V end was cut by 3 bases, the J end by 4 bases, with 7 bases between. CDR3 loop: CASSFWAYNEQFF. In DNA, the CDR3 is TGTGCCAGCAGTTTTTGGGCATACAATGAGCAGTTCTTC.

This clonotype is labeled medium-sized (0.01 to 0.1%). The V and J genes are TRBV2 and TRBJ2-1, with D unresolved. Germline V CDR1 and CDR2: SNHLY, FYNNEI. V dropped 5 bases and J dropped 8 bases, with 7 bases sitting between them. The CDR3 is 11 amino acids. The CDR3 loop reads CASSQSDEQFF. In DNA, the CDR3 is TGTGCCAGCAGTCAGAGTGATGAGCAGTTCTTC.

This clonotype was seen at least ten times. V is TRBV6-5 and J is TRBJ2-2; 8 positions agree with TRBD1. CDR3 length: 19 residues. Trimming removed 6 bases from V and 0 bases from J; junction bases left unmatched: 15. The germline CDR1 and CDR2 sequences are MNHEY and SVGAGI. This CDR3 reads CASSSPKDRAIPNTGELFF. CDR3 nucleotide sequence: TGTGCCAGCAGCTCGCCAAAGGACAGGGCCATCCCGAACACCGGGGAGCTGTTTTTT.

In its sample, this clonotype was seen many times. CDR3 loop: CSAWTSGAYNEQFF. CDR3 in DNA: TGCAGTGCTTGGACTAGCGGGGCCTACAATGAGCAGTTCTTC. This chain links TRBV20-1 with TRBJ2-1, with 12 bases lining up with TRBD2. There are 14 residues in the CDR3. Germline CDR1 DFQATT, CDR2 SNEGSKA (reference sequence). V was clipped by 5 bases and J by 2 bases; unmatched bases: 1.

This clonotype occurred many times. This chain joins TRBV6-5 and TRBJ1-2, with 11 bases fitting TRBD1. The ends lost 5 bases at V and 4 bases at J; junction bases unmatched: 9. This CDR3 region has 16 residues. CDR1 MNHEY and CDR2 SVGAGI come from the germline V gene. The CDR3 protein is CASSNLRTGGGYGYTF. The CDR3, as DNA: TGTGCCAGCAGTAACCTTAGGACAGGGGGCGGCTATGGCTACACCTTC.

This clonotype was seen at least ten times. The chain couples TRBV29-1 to TRBJ2-5, with D possibly matching TRBD1 (5 bases). The CDR3 loop spans 12 amino acids. Per the germline V gene, CDR1 is SQVTM and CDR2 is ANQGSEA. V was cut by 4 bases and J by 3 bases, with 9 bases left in between. This chain's CDR3 is CSVAAGKETQYF. The CDR3 DNA reads as TGCAGCGTTGCGGCAGGGAAAGAGACCCAGTACTTC.

Turning to this clonotype: A clone one base away is much larger, so this may be a read error. The rearrangement links TRBV5-1 to TRBJ1-5; D is ambiguous. CDR3 size: 13 residues. The V gene's germline CDR1 is SGHRS and CDR2 YFSETQ. CDR3 sequence: CANSLGMNQPQHF. In DNA form, the CDR3 reads TGCGCCAACAGCTTGGGGATGAATCAGCCCCAGCATTTT. Full variable domain (rest looked up from reference TRBV5-1 and TRBJ1-5): KAGVTQTPRYLIKTRGQQVTLSCSPISGHRSVSWYQQTPGQGLQFLFEYFSETQRNKGNFPGRFSGRQFSNSRSEMNVSTLELGDSALYLCANSLGMNQPQHFGDGTRLSIL.

This clonotype is medium-sized. The CDR3 reads CASNGAHLRRNQPQHF. CDR3 DNA: TGTGCCTCCAACGGGGCCCATCTAAGAAGGAATCAGCCCCAGCATTTT. The V gene is TRBV6-2 or TRBV6-3, the J gene TRBJ1-5; TRBD1 might be the D (5 bases). V lost 11 bases and J 4 bases, leaving 24 bases between the germline ends. In germline, CDR1 is MNHEY, CDR2 SVGEGT. The CDR3 is made up of 16 amino acids.

This clonotype occurred many times. The rearrangement uses TRBV5-5 and TRBJ1-1; D unresolved. The CDR3 has 13 amino acids. Germline CDR1 is SGHKS and CDR2 is YYEKEE (reference sequence). V was trimmed by 7 bases and J by 1 base, leaving 11 bases between them. The CDR3 spells CASLSSSNTEAFF. CDR3 in DNA: TGTGCCAGCCTGTCTAGTTCGAACACTGAAGCTTTCTTT.